The subject of this entry is one TCR beta chain. Looked up from germline, CDR1 is LGHNA and CDR2 is YNFKEQ. Trimming stripped 0 bases from V and 5 bases from J, with 11 bases between. CDR3 length: 15 residues. This specimen belongs to a study of blood T cell repertoires in COVID-19. This table comes from immunoSEQ multiplex PCR, and its TCRdb copy is limited to in-frame clones, with some not included. The repertoire holds around 230,000 clones, about nine tenths seen once, with over 9% in the top ten. Sequenced input: PBMCs or T cells enriched from blood (not recorded which). The V and J genes are TRBV4-2 and TRBJ2-1; D is ambiguous. This receptor was taken from a young man with acute COVID-19. DNA for the CDR3: TGTGCCAGCAGCCAAGATATGGGCCCGGACAATGAGCAGTTCTTC. Translated, it gives CASSQDMGPDNEQFF.